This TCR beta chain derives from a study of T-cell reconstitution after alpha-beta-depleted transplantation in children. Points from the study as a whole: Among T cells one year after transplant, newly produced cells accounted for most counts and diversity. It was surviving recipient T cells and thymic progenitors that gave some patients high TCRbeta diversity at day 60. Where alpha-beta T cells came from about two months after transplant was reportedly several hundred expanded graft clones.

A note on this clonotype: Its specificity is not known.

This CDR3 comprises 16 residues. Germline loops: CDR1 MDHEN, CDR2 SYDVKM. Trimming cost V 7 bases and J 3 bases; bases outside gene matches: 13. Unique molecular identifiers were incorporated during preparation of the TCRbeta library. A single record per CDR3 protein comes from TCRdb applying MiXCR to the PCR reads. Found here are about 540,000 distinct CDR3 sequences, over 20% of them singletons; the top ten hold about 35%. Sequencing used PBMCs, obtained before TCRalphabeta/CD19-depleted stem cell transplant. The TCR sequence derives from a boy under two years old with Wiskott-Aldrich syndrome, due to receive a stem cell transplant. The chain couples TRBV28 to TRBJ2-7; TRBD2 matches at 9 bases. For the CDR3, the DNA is TGTGCCAGCACCGAACCCCAGCTAGCGGGGCTCTACGAGCAGTACTTC. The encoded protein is CASTEPQLAGLYEQYF.